This T cell receptor (beta chain) is from a study of T cell responses to AZD1222 COVID-19 vaccine. Study results and limitations: Targets within unmutated variant regions were reportedly found for nearly half of spike-specific TCRs. A rise in Spike-specific TCR breadth and depth followed two AZD1222 doses.

Trimming cost V 7 bases and J 1 base, with 10 bases left between them. The CDR3 has 14 residues. Germline V gene sequence: CDR1 KGHSH, CDR2 LQKENI. Method: immunoSEQ multiplex PCR; TCRdb's copy keeps in-frame clones and lacks some. Among some 170,000 clones listed, 80% to 95% were seen once. About this clone itself: The antigen is undetermined.

The TCR originated in an adult who received the AZD1222 COVID-19 vaccine. The input for sequencing was peripheral blood, taken 28 days after the second AZD1222 dose. V gene TRBV18 combines with J gene TRBJ1-4; possible D gene TRBD1, 6 bases. As DNA, the CDR3 is TGTGCCAGCTATGAACAGGGAACTAATGAAAAACTGTTTTTT. Translating it yields CASYEQGTNEKLFF.